The 8 T cell receptor beta chains below were found in one sample sequenced in a study of T cells expressing NK-cell markers. TCRdb derives one entry per CDR3 protein from the 5' RACE reads, leaving out DNA. The table lists roughly 120,000 distinct CDR3 sequences, with 18% in the top ten. Sequencing was performed on blood T cells: a sorted CD56 or NKG2C T cell subset, CD4+ or CD8+ T cells, or bulk PBMC T cells (not recorded which). The origin of the receptors is a woman between 18 and 75 years old in good health.

The gene calls are TRBV27 and TRBJ2-7; TCRdb lists TRBD1, though no DNA is available to test this call. Per germline, CDR1 MNHEY and CDR2 SMNVEV (reference sequence). This CDR3 is built from 14 residues. CDR3 sequence: CASSLGTTNYEQYF.

This chain joins TRBV20-1 and TRBJ2-1; no DNA is available, so the TRBD1 call from TCRdb remains unchecked. The CDR3 is made up of 15 amino acids. Germline V CDR1 and CDR2: DFQATT, SNEGSKA (reference sequence). The CDR3 reads CSAGDGERTYNEQFF.

The CDR3 reads CASSLDASIERYF. The J gene is TRBJ2-7, the V gene TRBV7-9; with no DNA, the TCRdb D assignment of TRBD2 cannot be verified. CDR3 length equals 13 residues. From germline, CDR1 is SEHNR and CDR2 FQNEAQ (reference sequence).

The chain carries TRBV6-5 and TRBJ2-7. CDR1 and CDR2 (germline): MNHEY, SVGAGI. This CDR3 region has 11 residues. The CDR3: CASQSSYEQYF.

The chain is built from TRBV20-1 and TRBJ2-1; lacking DNA, the TRBD1 call made by TCRdb goes unchecked. Germline CDR1 reads DFQATT; CDR2 reads SNEGSKA (reference sequence). CDR3 length: 15 residues. Here the CDR3 reads CSARGAGTGHNEQFF.

The CDR3 sequence: CASSQRSGNLYEQYF. This chain uses TRBV7-9 with TRBJ2-7; TCRdb outputs TRBD1, but without DNA this stays unchecked. The length of the CDR3 is 15 residues. Germline loops: CDR1 SEHNR, CDR2 FQNEAQ (reference sequence).

The chain links TRBV9 to TRBJ2-3; TCRdb calls TRBD1, which cannot be checked without DNA. The CDR3 spans 17 residues. Germline assignment: CDR1 SGDLS and CDR2 YYNGEE. The CDR3 spells CASSPQGETDYTDTQYF.

This chain links TRBV11-2 with TRBJ2-2; the TCRdb call, TRBD1, lacks DNA for checking. This CDR3 is 15 amino acids long. Germline V gene data show CDR1 as SGHAT and CDR2 as FQNNGV. The chain's CDR3 is CASSLGIGVTGELFF.